The clone carrying this TCR beta chain has just one count. The CDR3 is 17 amino acids. With V trimmed by 2 bases and J by 5 bases, 13 bases remained unmatched. Per germline, CDR1 MNHEY and CDR2 SMNVEV (reference sequence). The data belong to a study of cytomegalovirus exposure and HLA in healthy donors. PCR primers comprised 60 Vbeta and 13 Jbeta primers. Per the study methods: Around 80 million unique TCR beta chains, about 11 million of them shared, were counted by a later analysis. Using immunoSEQ multiplex PCR, the repertoire was profiled, and TCRdb retains in-frame clones only, with some absent. Clone size and V and J calls were adopted from that table, with D and trimming inferred from the DNA. The table includes around 58,000 clones, around four fifths detected once.

The TCR originated in a male donor in good health and CMV-seropositive. The sample taken for sequencing was PBMCs. The chain has TRBV27 and TRBJ2-7; the match to TRBD1 covers 9 bases. The CDR3: CASSLIWGQGPRHEQYF. CDR3 nucleotides: TGTGCCAGCAGTTTAATTTGGGGACAGGGTCCGAGACACGAGCAGTACTTC.